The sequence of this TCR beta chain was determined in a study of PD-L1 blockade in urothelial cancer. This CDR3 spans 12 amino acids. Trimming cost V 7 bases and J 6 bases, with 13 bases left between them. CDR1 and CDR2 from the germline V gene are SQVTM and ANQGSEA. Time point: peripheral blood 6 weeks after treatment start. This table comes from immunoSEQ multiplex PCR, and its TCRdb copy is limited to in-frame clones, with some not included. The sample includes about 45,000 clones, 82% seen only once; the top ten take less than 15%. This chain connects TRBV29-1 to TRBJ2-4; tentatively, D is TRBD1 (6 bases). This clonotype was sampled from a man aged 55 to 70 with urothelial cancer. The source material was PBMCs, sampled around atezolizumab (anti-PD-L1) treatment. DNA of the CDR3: TGCAGCGCATTACTAGGGGGAAACATTCAGTACTTC. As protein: CSALLGGNIQYF.